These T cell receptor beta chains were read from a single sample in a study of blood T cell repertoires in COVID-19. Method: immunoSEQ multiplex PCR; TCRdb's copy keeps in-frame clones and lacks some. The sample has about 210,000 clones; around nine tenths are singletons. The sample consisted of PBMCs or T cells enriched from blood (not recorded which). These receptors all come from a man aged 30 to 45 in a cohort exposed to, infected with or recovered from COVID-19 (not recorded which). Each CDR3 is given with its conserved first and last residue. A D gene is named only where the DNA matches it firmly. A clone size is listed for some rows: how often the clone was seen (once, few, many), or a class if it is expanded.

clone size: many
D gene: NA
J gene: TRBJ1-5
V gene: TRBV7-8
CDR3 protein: CASSLVTGGYRDQPQHF

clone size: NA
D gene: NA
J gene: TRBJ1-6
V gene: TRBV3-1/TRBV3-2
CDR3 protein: CASRVESRRNSPLHF

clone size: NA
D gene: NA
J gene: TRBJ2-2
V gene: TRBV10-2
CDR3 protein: CASSESTGPLNTGELFF

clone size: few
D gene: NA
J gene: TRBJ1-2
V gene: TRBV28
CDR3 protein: CASISRGFSGYTF

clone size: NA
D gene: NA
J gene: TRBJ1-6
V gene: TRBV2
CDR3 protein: CASSRGQNNSPLHF

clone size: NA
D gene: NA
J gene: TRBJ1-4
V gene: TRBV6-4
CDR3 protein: CASTRGAEGEKLFF

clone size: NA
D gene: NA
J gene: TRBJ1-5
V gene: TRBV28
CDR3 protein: CASSNPRVINQPQHF

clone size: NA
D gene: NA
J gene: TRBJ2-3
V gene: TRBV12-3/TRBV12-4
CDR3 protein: CASSLTEGVRYF

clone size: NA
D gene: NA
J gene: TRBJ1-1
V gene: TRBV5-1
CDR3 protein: CASNKGDMNTEAFF

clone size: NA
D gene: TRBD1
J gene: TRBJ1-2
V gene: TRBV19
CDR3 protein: CASSIRTGNYGYTF

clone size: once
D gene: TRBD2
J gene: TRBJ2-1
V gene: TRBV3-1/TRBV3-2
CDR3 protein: CASSQVTSGYNEQFF

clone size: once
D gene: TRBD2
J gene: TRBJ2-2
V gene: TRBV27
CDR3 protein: CASSGHRASGRSAGELFF

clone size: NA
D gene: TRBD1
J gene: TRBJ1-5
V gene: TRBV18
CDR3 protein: CASSPQGENQPQHF

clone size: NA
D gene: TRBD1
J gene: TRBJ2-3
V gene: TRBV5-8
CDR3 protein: CASSWTGFPADTQYF

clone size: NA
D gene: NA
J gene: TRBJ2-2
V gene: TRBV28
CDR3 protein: CASSLPDTGELFF

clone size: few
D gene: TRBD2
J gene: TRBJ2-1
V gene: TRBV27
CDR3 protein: CASSLWGLAGSVETEQFF

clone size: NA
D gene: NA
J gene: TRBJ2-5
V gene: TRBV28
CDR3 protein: CASNVQGAGETQYF

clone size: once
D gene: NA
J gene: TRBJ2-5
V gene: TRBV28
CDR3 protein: CASSLSETQYF

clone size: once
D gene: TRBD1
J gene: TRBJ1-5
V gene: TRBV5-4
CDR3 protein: CASSANRGQPQHF

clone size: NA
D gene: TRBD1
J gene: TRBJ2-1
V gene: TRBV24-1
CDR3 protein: CATSRTGYNEQFF

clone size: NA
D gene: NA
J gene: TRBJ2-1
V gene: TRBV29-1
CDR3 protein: CSVGVVPGAYNEQFF

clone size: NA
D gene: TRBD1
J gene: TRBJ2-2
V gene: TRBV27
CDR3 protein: CASSFRDSPNTGELFF

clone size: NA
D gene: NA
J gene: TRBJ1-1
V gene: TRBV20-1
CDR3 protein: CSASPKQVHTEAFF

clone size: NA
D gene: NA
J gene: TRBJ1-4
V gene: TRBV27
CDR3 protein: CASSSRRGATNEKLFF

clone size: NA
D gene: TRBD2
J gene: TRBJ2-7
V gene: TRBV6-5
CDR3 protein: CASSAGAGVFIEQYF

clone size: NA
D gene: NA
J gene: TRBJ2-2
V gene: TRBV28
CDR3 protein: CASTTGHTGELFF

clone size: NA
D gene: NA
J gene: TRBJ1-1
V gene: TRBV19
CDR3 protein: CASSQPGHFNTEAFF

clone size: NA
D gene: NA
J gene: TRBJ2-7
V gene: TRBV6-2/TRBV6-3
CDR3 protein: CASSHGSSYEQYF

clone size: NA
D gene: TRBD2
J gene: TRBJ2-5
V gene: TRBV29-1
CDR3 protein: CSGRLAGETQYF

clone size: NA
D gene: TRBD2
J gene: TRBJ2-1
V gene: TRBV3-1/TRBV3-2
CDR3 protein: CASSQDNLAGFNEQFF

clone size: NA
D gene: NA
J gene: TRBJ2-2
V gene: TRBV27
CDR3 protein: CASSRQEPTNTGELFF

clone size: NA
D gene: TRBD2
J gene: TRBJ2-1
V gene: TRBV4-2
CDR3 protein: CASSQRLAGGVRQDNEQFF

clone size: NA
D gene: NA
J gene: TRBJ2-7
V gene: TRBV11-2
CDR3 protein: CASSLVRWAHEQYF

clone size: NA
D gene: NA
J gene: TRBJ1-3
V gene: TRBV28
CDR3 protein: CASSMAGSSGNTIYF